This entry concerns a single T cell receptor (beta chain). The data derive from a study of blood T cell repertoires in COVID-19. This CDR3 has 13 amino acids. CDR1 and CDR2 from the germline V gene are KGHDR and SFDVKD. Trimming cost V 7 bases and J 9 bases, with 15 bases left between them. TCRdb keeps only in-frame clones here, not all; method: immunoSEQ multiplex PCR. The sample shows about 300,000 clones, roughly 90% of them seen only once. The study drew participants aged about 18 to 95 years from roughly 25 US areas. A PCR-confirmed or clinician-diagnosed COVID-19 case had contacted exposed participants within 2 weeks of entry.

The TCR was taken from a woman in her forties or fifties who had been exposed to COVID-19. Sequenced material: PBMCs or T cells enriched from blood (not recorded which). The V call is TRBV24-1, the J call TRBJ2-1, with D maybe TRBD1 (6 bases). The CDR3 sequence is CATRTNRDSEQFF. In nucleotides, the CDR3 is TGTGCCACCAGAACGAACAGGGATAGTGAGCAGTTCTTC.